This is a list of T cell receptor beta chains from one sample in a study of OX40 agonist ivuxolimab in advanced cancers. Generated by immunoSEQ multiplex PCR, the TCRdb table keeps only in-frame clones and is missing some. Of about 72,000 clones detected, almost 90% appear once; the ten largest clones hold 0.8% to 0.9%. The material was CD4+ or CD8+ T cells sorted from blood, obtained in a trial of the OX40 agonist ivuxolimab. The receptors come from an adult with an advanced solid tumor such as melanoma, head and neck, liver or kidney cancer. Both conserved end residues are part of each CDR3. D genes are given only for firm matches. Clone size is shown for a subset of rows, as once, few, many or a class of expanded clone.

>TRBV10-3|14|.|TRBJ1-1|.
TGTGCCATCAGTGGGACAGCGATGAACACTGAAGCTTTCTTT
CAISGTAMNTEAFF
>TRBV19|15|.|TRBJ1-2|.
TGTGCCAGTAGTCCTGGCGGCAGCCCGAACTATGGCTACACCTTC
CASSPGGSPNYGYTF
>TRBV4-1|15|.|TRBJ2-4|.
TGCGCCAGCAGCCAAGATCCGGCGGCCCCTAACATTCAGTACTTC
CASSQDPAAPNIQYF
>TRBV18|17|once|TRBJ2-3|TRBD1
TGTGCCAGCTCACCACTGACGGGACAGGGGGACACAGATACGCAGTATTTT
CASSPLTGQGDTDTQYF
>TRBV5-1|15|.|TRBJ2-2|.
TGCGCCAGCAGCCGTGGGACAGCGGGCACCGGGGAGCTGTTTTTT
CASSRGTAGTGELFF
>TRBV4-3|17|.|TRBJ1-2|TRBD1
TGCGCCAGCAGCGCCCAGACAGGGGGCGAAGCTAACTATGGCTACACCTTC
CASSAQTGGEANYGYTF
>TRBV19|15|.|TRBJ1-6|.
TGTGCCAGTAGTATATTGGGGGCTCATAATTCACCCCTCCACTTT
CASSILGAHNSPLHF
>TRBV7-2|13|.|TRBJ2-3|.
TGTGCCAGCAGACCGGACAACACAGATACGCAGTATTTT
CASRPDNTDTQYF
>TRBV2|14|.|TRBJ1-2|.
TGTGCCAGCAGTGAAAGCAGTGACGTCTATGGCTACACCTTC
CASSESSDVYGYTF
>TRBV7-9|15|.|TRBJ1-1|.
TGTGCCAGCAGCTCCCAGGGACACCTGAACACTGAAGCTTTCTTT
CASSSQGHLNTEAFF
>TRBV5-1|14|.|TRBJ1-2|.
TGCGCCAGCAGCTTGGGAGGAACTAACTATGGCTACACCTTC
CASSLGGTNYGYTF
>TRBV11-3|14|.|TRBJ1-1|TRBD1
TGTGCCAGCAGCGTAGGACAGGCTTCTACTGAAGCTTTCTTT
CASSVGQASTEAFF
>TRBV28|16|.|TRBJ2-5|TRBD2
TGTGCCAGCAGTTCTTCCTCGGCTAGCGGGTTCGAGACCCAGTACTTC
CASSSSSASGFETQYF
>TRBV7-1|13|once|TRBJ1-5|TRBD1
TGTGCCAGCAGCTGGGACAGAAATCAGCCCCAGCATTTT
CASSWDRNQPQHF
>TRBV2|14|.|TRBJ1-4|TRBD1
TGTGCCAGCAGTGAACAGGGGGGGGACGAAAAACTGTTTTTT
CASSEQGGDEKLFF
>TRBV9|14|.|TRBJ2-7|TRBD1
TGTGCCAGCAGCGCGGGACAGGGAACCTACGAGCAGTACTTC
CASSAGQGTYEQYF
>TRBV6-6|12|.|TRBJ1-3|.
TGTGCCAGCAGTTCTAGGGCAAACACCATATATTTT
CASSSRANTIYF
>TRBV6-6|16|.|TRBJ1-1|TRBD1
TGTGCCAGCAGCCCCTCAGGAGGGACAGCAAACACTGAAGCTTTCTTT
CASSPSGGTANTEAFF
>TRBV30|12|.|TRBJ1-4|.
TGTGCCTGGGGGTCAGGGGATGAAAAACTGTTTTTT
CAWGSGDEKLFF
>TRBV5-1|14|.|TRBJ2-1|.
TGCGCCAGCAGCGCCCGGGCGGTGGAAAATGAGCAGTTCTTC
CASSARAVENEQFF
>TRBV28|18|.|TRBJ1-5|TRBD1
TGTGCCAGCAGCGGCCCCCGGGACAGGGGAAGGGGCAATCAGCCCCAGCATTTT
CASSGPRDRGRGNQPQHF
>TRBV28|16|once|TRBJ2-6|TRBD1
TGTGCCAGCAGTCGGACAGGGAGCTCTGGGGCCAACGTCCTGACTTTC
CASSRTGSSGANVLTF
>TRBV11-1|15|.|TRBJ2-3|.
TGTGCCAGCAGCTTAGCGCAGGGTAGATCAGATACGCAGTATTTT
CASSLAQGRSDTQYF